These 18 T cell receptor beta chains originate from one sample sequenced in a study of T-cell memory formation after mild COVID-19. TCRdb recomputed calls from the 5' RACE reads with MiXCR, one row per CDR3 protein. The sample gives 200,000 to 250,000 distinct CDR3 sequences, roughly 15% of which show up once; about 4% is in the top ten. Sequencing used PBMCs or a T cell subset sorted from them (not recorded which). These receptors were taken from a young man who had mild COVID-19 (a few samples of this study predate the infection). Cell type and time point are not known.

There are a few counts of this clonotype. V usage is TRBV24-1 and J usage is TRBJ1-1; tentative D call: TRBD1 (5 bases). The CDR3 covers 14 residues. V lost 4 bases, J lost 1 base, and 9 bases lay in between. Germline values: CDR1 KGHDR, CDR2 SFDVKD. The CDR3 loop reads CATSEKGSNTEAFF. The CDR3 region has the DNA TGTGCCACCAGTGAAAAGGGGTCGAACACTGAAGCTTTCTTT.

V usage is TRBV29-1 and J usage is TRBJ2-1, with D maybe TRBD2 (7 bases). Germline assignment: CDR1 SQVTM and CDR2 ANQGSEA. V was pared by 4 bases and J by 5 bases, with 15 bases between. The CDR3 sequence is 14 residues long. CDR3 nucleotides: TGCAGCGTTGGGGCGCGGGGGACACACAATGAGCAGTTCTTC. This sequence encodes CSVGARGTHNEQFF.

This clonotype appeared many times. One end of the junction varies from germline; a read error may be responsible. The rearrangement joins TRBV5-1 to TRBJ2-3; no clear D gene. Germline CDR1 reads SGHRS; CDR2 reads YFSETQ. The CDR3 is made up of 11 amino acids. CDR3 loop: CASRSTDTQYF. The CDR3 DNA is TGTGCCAGCAGAAGCACAGATACGCAGTATTTT.

This clonotype appeared a few times. This sequence joins TRBV5-1 and TRBJ1-2; D not resolved. The CDR3 covers 11 residues. Deletions cut 1 base from V and 6 bases from J, with 4 bases between. Germline V gene sequence: CDR1 SGHRS, CDR2 YFSETQ. CDR3 amino acids: CASSLSDGYTF. DNA of the CDR3: TGCGCCAGCAGCTTGTCCGATGGCTACACCTTC.

This clonotype was counted only a few times. The CDR3, as DNA: TGTGCCTGGAGTGTCGCTTCGAACACCGGGGAGCTGTTTTTT. Encoded protein: CAWSVASNTGELFF. This rearrangement joins TRBV30 to TRBJ2-2; no clear D gene. V was shortened by 0 bases and J by 0 bases, with 5 bases between the two germline ends. The length of the CDR3 is 14 residues. In germline, CDR1 is GTSNPN, CDR2 SVGIG (reference sequence).

This clonotype has more than one count but fewer than ten. The genes are TRBV6-6 and TRBJ1-2, with 12 positions matching TRBD1. The J segment lost 5 bases and the V segment lost 5 bases, leaving 9 bases of the junction unmatched. The CDR3 is made up of 16 amino acids. Per germline, CDR1 MNHNY and CDR2 SVGAGI (reference sequence). CDR3 sequence reads: CASSTLPGQGAYGYTF. The CDR3 DNA follows: TGTGCCAGCAGTACCCTGCCGGGACAGGGGGCGTATGGCTACACCTTC.

This clonotype was seen many times. This chain uses TRBV6-2 or TRBV6-3 with TRBJ1-1; D not resolved. The V end lost 2 bases, the J end lost 0 bases, and 1 base lay between the germline ends. Germline CDR1 MNHEY, CDR2 SVGEGT. CDR3 length: 12 amino acids. The CDR3 DNA sequence: TGTGCCAGCAGTTACATGAACACTGAAGCTTTCTTT. This encodes CASSYMNTEAFF.

There are many counts of this clonotype. This chain uses TRBV4-2 with TRBJ2-2, with D unresolved. Between the trimmed V and J ends, which lost 1 base and 2 bases, there was a span of 8 bases. From germline, CDR1 is LGHNA and CDR2 YNFKEQ. The CDR3 spans 15 residues. The CDR3 protein is CASSQGDRNTGELFF. In nucleotides, the CDR3 is TGTGCCAGCAGCCAAGGCGATCGCAACACCGGGGAGCTGTTTTTT.

At least ten counts were recorded for this clonotype. The rearrangement links TRBV5-1 to TRBJ1-5; D remains ambiguous. CDR3 length equals 13 residues. The V gene's germline CDR1 is SGHRS and CDR2 YFSETQ. With 1 base removed from V and 3 bases from J, the gap between germline ends came to 5 bases. CDR3 protein: CASSLTVNQPQHF. The CDR3 coding sequence is TGCGCCAGCAGCTTGACAGTCAATCAGCCCCAGCATTTT. The whole variable domain, remainder taken from reference TRBV5-1 and TRBJ1-5, is KAGVTQTPRYLIKTRGQQVTLSCSPISGHRSVSWYQQTPGQGLQFLFEYFSETQRNKGNFPGRFSGRQFSNSRSEMNVSTLELGDSALYLCASSLTVNQPQHFGDGTRLSIL.

In this sample, this clonotype turned up many times. V is TRBV6-5 and J is TRBJ2-5, with D perhaps matching TRBD1 (5 bases). Germline values: CDR1 MNHEY, CDR2 SVGAGI. Deletions cut 9 bases from V and 5 bases from J, with 16 bases between. The CDR3 runs to 13 residues. The CDR3 sequence: CARKKTAAETQYF. The CDR3 region has the DNA TGTGCCAGAAAAAAGACAGCTGCGGAGACCCAGTACTTC.

This clonotype was seen only a few times. The rearrangement links TRBV27 to TRBJ2-2; D gene unclear. V lost 8 bases and J 7 bases, leaving 23 bases between the germline ends. The CDR3 sequence is 16 residues long. Germline CDR1 and CDR2: MNHEY and SMNVEV (reference sequence). The CDR3 loop is CASGEGSILNIGELFF. In DNA form, the CDR3 reads TGTGCCAGCGGGGAAGGGTCGATATTAAATATCGGGGAGCTGTTTTTT.

J is TRBJ2-3 and V is TRBV20-1, with TRBD2 matching 9 bases. The V and J ends lost 1 base and 0 bases, in that order; junction bases with no gene match: 17. From germline, CDR1 is DFQATT and CDR2 SNEGSKA (reference sequence). The CDR3 contains 20 residues. The CDR3: CSARVLGGGGARASTDTQYF. CDR3 DNA: TGCAGTGCTAGAGTCCTTGGGGGCGGGGGGGCCCGTGCTAGCACAGATACGCAGTATTTT.

The V and J genes are TRBV7-8 and TRBJ2-7, with D possibly TRBD2 on 6 matching bases. This CDR3 comprises 13 residues. The V gene lost 5 bases and the J gene lost 2 bases, with 10 bases spanning the gap. CDR1 and CDR2 (germline): SGHVS, FQNEAQ. The CDR3 here is CASSRSGAYEQYV. The CDR3 region has the DNA TGTGCCAGCAGCCGTAGCGGCGCCTACGAGCAGTACGTC.

V and J are TRBV18 and TRBJ2-7; D is ambiguous. This CDR3 has 12 amino acids. The V gene's germline CDR1 is KGHSH and CDR2 LQKENI. V shed 3 bases and J shed 5 bases, with 8 bases lying between them. Written as DNA, the CDR3 is TGTGCCAGCTCACCTGCAGGCCACGAGCAGTACTTC. Protein product: CASSPAGHEQYF.

This clonotype was picked up a small number of times. The chain links TRBV19 to TRBJ2-2; 7 nucleotides match TRBD2. CDR1 and CDR2 from the germline V gene are LNHDA and SQIVND (reference sequence). The CDR3 sequence is 18 residues long. V lost 3 bases and J lost 3; bases outside the gene matches: 13. CDR3 residues: CASSIKKGLAEDTGELFF. The DNA of the CDR3 is TGTGCCAGTAGTATTAAGAAAGGCCTAGCGGAAGACACCGGGGAGCTGTTTTTT.

The chain links TRBV27 to TRBJ2-5, with 8 bases that match TRBD1. The germline V gene has CDR1 MNHEY and CDR2 SMNVEV (reference sequence). V shed 4 bases, J shed 5 bases, and the junction held 3 bases outside the gene matches. This CDR3 contains 13 residues. CDR3 in DNA: TGTGCCAGCAGTTCACGACAGGGGGAGACCCAGTACTTC. Amino acid sequence: CASSSRQGETQYF.

This clonotype was observed a few times. The chain links TRBV20-1 to TRBJ1-2; D is undetermined. V was cut by 4 bases and J by 4 bases, with 7 bases left in between. CDR1 and CDR2 (germline): DFQATT, SNEGSKA (reference sequence). The CDR3 is 11 amino acids. In nucleotides, the CDR3 is TGCAGTGCTACAGGTGTCTATGGCTACACCTTC. Amino acid sequence: CSATGVYGYTF.

This clonotype has more than one count but fewer than ten. J is TRBJ2-1 and V is TRBV11-1; 9 bases align to TRBD1. The junction had 4 bases not matched to a gene; V was cut back by 3 bases and J by 4 bases. Germline CDR1 SGHAT, CDR2 FQDESV (reference sequence). This CDR3 region has 15 residues. CDR3 amino acids: CASSLGQGEYNEQFF. CDR3 sequence (DNA): TGTGCCAGCAGCTTGGGACAGGGTGAATACAATGAGCAGTTCTTC.